The rows below give T cell receptor beta chains drawn from one sample of a study of T cell responses to AZD1222 COVID-19 vaccine. Measured with immunoSEQ multiplex PCR; TCRdb has only the in-frame clones, and not every one. The sample records about 97,000 clones, about 86% being singletons. The material sequenced was peripheral blood, taken on day 0 of AZD1222 vaccination. Source of these receptors: an adult in good health. Each CDR3 is given with its conserved first and last residue. A D gene is named only where the DNA matches it firmly. Some rows have no size entry. The others give once, few or many, or a class for an expanded clone.

D	V	J	size	CDR3	DNA
NA	TRBV7-2	TRBJ1-2	NA	CASSLSPNYGYTF	TGTGCCAGCAGCTTATCTCCTAACTATGGCTACACCTTC
TRBD1	TRBV19	TRBJ1-1	NA	CASSIPSGGTGRLNTEAFF	TGTGCCAGTAGTATCCCGAGTGGGGGGACAGGGAGGTTGAACACTGAAGCTTTCTTT
NA	TRBV5-1	TRBJ1-1	NA	CASSLGAGGGMNTEAFF	TGCGCCAGCAGCTTGGGTGCGGGGGGCGGAATGAACACTGAAGCTTTCTTT
TRBD1	TRBV6-4	TRBJ2-5	NA	CASSSPGQGEETQYF	TGTGCCAGCAGTTCCCCGGGACAGGGGGAAGAGACCCAGTACTTC
NA	TRBV5-1	TRBJ1-1	NA	CASSLGKAGLSLPEAFF	TGCGCCAGCAGCTTGGGCAAAGCGGGATTATCCCTGCCTGAAGCTTTCTTT
NA	TRBV24-1	TRBJ2-6	NA	CATSISSGANVLTF	TGTGCCACCAGTATAAGCTCTGGGGCCAACGTCCTGACTTTC
NA	TRBV5-6	TRBJ1-6	NA	CASSPGGGSYNSPLHF	TGTGCCAGCAGCCCTGGGGGAGGCTCCTATAATTCACCCCTCCACTTT
NA	TRBV28	TRBJ2-6	NA	CASSPRAGSNVLTF	TGTGCCAGCAGTCCTCGGGCAGGGTCCAACGTCCTGACTTTC
NA	TRBV18	TRBJ2-5	NA	CASSLSVGLETQYF	TGTGCCAGCTCACTGTCCGTGGGGCTAGAGACCCAGTACTTC
NA	TRBV30	TRBJ1-1	once	CAWAARNTEAFF	TGTGCCTGGGCCGCCAGGAACACTGAAGCTTTCTTT
NA	TRBV19	TRBJ1-2	NA	CASSILRGGYTF	TGTGCCAGTAGTATCCTTCGCGGGGGCTACACCTTC